The entry below describes one TCR beta chain. This sample was taken from a study of blood T cell repertoires in COVID-19. Authors' data handling: Researchers report that nucleated cell counts were estimated from reference gene primer amplification. Sequenced by immunoSEQ multiplex PCR; TCRdb stores in-frame clones only, minus some. The V and J calls and clone size are taken from that table; D and trimming were inferred from the DNA. The table lists around 140,000 clones, around 83% of them singletons. This CDR3 spans 14 amino acids. Germline trimming cut 6 bases from V and 6 bases from J; bases unmatched to any gene: 3. In germline, CDR1 is SEHNR, CDR2 FQNEAQ (reference sequence).

The V and J genes are TRBV7-9 and TRBJ1-6, with 9 bases matching TRBD1. This receptor was identified in a man aged 55 to 69 with active or convalescent COVID-19. The sequenced sample consisted of peripheral blood. The CDR3 loop reads CASRPGQGNSPLHF. CDR3 nucleotides: TGTGCCAGCAGACCGGGACAGGGTAATTCACCCCTCCACTTT. The entire variable domain, with the rest obtained from reference TRBV7-9 and TRBJ1-6, is as follows: DTGVSQNPRHKITKRGQNVTFRCDPISEHNRLYWYRQTLGQGPEFLTYFQNEAQLEKSRLLSDRFSAERPKGSFSTLEIQRTEQGDSAMYLCASRPGQGNSPLHFGNGTRLTVT.